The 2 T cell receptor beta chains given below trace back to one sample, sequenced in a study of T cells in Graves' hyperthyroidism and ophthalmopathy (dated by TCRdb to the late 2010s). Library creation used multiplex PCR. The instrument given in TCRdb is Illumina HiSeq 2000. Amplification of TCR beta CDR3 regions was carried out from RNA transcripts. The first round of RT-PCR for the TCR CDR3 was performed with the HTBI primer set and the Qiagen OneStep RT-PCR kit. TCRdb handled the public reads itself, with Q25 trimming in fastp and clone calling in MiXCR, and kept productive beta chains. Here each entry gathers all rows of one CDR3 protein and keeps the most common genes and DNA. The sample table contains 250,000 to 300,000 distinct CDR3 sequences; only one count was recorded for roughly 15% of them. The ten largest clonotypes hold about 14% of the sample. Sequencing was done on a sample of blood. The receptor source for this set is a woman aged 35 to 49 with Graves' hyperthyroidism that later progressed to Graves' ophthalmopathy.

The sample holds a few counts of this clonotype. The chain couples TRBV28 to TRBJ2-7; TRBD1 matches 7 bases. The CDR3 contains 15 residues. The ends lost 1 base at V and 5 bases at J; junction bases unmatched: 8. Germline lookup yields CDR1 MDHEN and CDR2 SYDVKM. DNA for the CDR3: TGTGCCAGCAGTTTATTCGGCAGGGGGACAAACGAGCAGTACTTC. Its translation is CASSLFGRGTNEQYF.

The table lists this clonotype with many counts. CDR3 bases: TGTGCCAGCAGCACAACAGGGGGCGCGGGTAATGAGCAGTTCTTC. Translated: CASSTTGGAGNEQFF. The V call is TRBV6-1, the J call TRBJ2-1; 9 bases line up with TRBD1. The CDR3 consists of 15 residues. Germline CDR1 MNHNS, CDR2 SASEGT. Trimming took 6 bases from V and 7 from J; bases not matched to a gene: 10.